This TCR beta chain was obtained from a study of patients and donors after allogeneic stem cell transplantation. CDR1 LGHDT and CDR2 YNNKEL come from the germline V gene (reference sequence). This CDR3 is built from 13 residues. V lost 3 bases to trimming and J lost 6 bases, with 10 bases between them. This clonotype has at least ten counts. TCRdb reprocessed the RT-PCR reads via MiXCR and lists one record per CDR3 protein. The repertoire holds 200,000 to 250,000 distinct CDR3 sequences, with 11% to 15% as singletons. This chain connects TRBV3-1 to TRBJ2-3, with unresolved D. Sample: blood, either unsorted or a sorted T cell fraction (not recorded which). This clonotype originated in a human donor who was either an allogeneic HSCT recipient or a stem cell or donor lymphocyte infusion donor (not recorded which). It is not recorded whose cells these are; they may come from a transplant donor. The CDR3 here is CASSQLPGDTQYF. The CDR3 coding sequence is TGTGCCAGCAGCCAGCTACCCGGGGATACGCAGTATTTT.